Sequencing of this T cell receptor beta chain was carried out in a study of CD4 T cells in relation to SARS-CoV-2 and coronaviruses. Study observations and caveats: Memory recall responses, not primary responses primed in culture, are what the assay detects.

Survey-level TCR-beta sequencing used DNA from CEF-cultured naive and memory CD4+ T cells. Sequencing was performed with immunoSEQ multiplex PCR; in TCRdb, only in-frame clones are kept and a portion is missing. The sample yields 35,000 to 45,000 clones, around three quarters seen once. On this clone: Its specificity is not known.

Germline CDR1 is SQVTM and CDR2 is ANQGSEA. V was shortened by 0 bases and J by 7 bases, with 9 bases between the two germline ends. CDR3 length: 12 residues. The source is an adult with COVID-19. The sequenced material came from memory CD4+ T cells from PBMCs, cultured in vitro. The chain links TRBV29-1 to TRBJ1-1; no firm D call. CDR3 protein: CSVEEGTDEAFF. The CDR3 DNA sequence: TGCAGCGTTGAAGAAGGTACAGATGAAGCTTTCTTT. Filled out from reference TRBV29-1 and TRBJ1-1, the complete variable domain reads SAVISQKPSRDICQRGTSLTIQCQVDSQVTMMFWYRQQPGQSLTLIATANQGSEATYESGFVIDKFPISRPNLTFSTLTVSNMSPEDSSIYLCSVEEGTDEAFFGQGTRLTVV.